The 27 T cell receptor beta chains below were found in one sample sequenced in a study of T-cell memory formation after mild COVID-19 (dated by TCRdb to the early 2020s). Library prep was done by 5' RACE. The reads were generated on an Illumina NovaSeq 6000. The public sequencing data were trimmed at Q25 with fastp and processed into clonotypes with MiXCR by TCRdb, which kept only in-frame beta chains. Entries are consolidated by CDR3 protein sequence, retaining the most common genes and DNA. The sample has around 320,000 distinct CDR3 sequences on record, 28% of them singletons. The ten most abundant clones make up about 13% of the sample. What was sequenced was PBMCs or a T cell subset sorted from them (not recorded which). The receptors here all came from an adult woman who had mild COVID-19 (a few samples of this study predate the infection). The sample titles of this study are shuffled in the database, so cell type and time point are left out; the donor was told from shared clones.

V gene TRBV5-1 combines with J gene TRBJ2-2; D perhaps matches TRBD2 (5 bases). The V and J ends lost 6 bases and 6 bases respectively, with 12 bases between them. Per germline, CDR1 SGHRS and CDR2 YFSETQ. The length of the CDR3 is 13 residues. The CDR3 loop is CASKVLESGELFF. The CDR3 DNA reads TGCGCCAGCAAGGTACTAGAGTCCGGGGAGCTGTTTTTT.

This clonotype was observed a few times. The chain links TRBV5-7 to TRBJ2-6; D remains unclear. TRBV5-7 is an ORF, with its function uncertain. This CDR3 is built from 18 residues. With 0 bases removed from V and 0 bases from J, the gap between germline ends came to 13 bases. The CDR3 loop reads CASSLVVGPNSGANVLTF. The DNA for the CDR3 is TGTGCCAGCAGCTTGGTTGTAGGACCAAACTCTGGGGCCAACGTCCTGACTTTC.

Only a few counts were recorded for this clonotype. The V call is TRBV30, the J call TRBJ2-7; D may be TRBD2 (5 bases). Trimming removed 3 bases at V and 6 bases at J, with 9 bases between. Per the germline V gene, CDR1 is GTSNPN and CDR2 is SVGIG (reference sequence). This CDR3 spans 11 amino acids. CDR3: CAWSPSREQYF. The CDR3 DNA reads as TGTGCCTGGAGCCCTAGCCGCGAGCAGTACTTC.

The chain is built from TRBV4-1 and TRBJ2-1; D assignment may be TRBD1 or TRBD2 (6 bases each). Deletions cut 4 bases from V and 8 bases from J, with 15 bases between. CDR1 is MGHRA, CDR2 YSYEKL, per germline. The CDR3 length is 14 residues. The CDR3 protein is CASSLAQGLDEQFF. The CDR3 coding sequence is TGCGCCAGCAGCCTCGCACAGGGACTGGATGAGCAGTTCTTC.

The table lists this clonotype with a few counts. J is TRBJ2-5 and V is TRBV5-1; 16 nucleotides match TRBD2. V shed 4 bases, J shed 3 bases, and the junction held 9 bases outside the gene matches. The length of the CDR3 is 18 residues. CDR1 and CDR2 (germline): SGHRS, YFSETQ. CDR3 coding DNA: TGCGCCAGCAGCCAGGGACTAGCGGGGGGGCTAAGGGAAGAGACCCAGTACTTC. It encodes CASSQGLAGGLREETQYF.

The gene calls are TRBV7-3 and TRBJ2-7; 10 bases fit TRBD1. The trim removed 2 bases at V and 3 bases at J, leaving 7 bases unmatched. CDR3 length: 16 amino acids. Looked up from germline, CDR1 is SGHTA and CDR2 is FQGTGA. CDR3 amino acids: CASSLVATGGGYEQYF. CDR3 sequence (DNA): TGTGCCAGCAGCTTAGTGGCGACAGGGGGCGGCTACGAGCAGTACTTC.

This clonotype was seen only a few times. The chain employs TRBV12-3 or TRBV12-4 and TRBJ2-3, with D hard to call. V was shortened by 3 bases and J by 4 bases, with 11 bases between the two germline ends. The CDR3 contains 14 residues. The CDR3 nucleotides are TGTGCCAGCAGTTTTTCGAGTTCCGCAGATACGCAGTATTTT. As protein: CASSFSSSADTQYF.

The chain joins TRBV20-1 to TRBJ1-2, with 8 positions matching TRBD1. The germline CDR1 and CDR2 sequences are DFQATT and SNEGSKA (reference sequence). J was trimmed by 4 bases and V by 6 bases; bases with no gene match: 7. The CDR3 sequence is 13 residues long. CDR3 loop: CSAPPGTGYGYTF. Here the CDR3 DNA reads TGCAGTGCCCCCCCTGGGACAGGCTATGGCTACACCTTC.

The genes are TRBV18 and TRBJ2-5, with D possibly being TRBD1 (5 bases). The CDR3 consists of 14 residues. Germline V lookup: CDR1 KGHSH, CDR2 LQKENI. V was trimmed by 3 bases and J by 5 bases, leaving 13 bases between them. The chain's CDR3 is CASSPSGSWETQYF. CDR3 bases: TGTGCCAGCTCACCCTCAGGGTCGTGGGAGACCCAGTACTTC.

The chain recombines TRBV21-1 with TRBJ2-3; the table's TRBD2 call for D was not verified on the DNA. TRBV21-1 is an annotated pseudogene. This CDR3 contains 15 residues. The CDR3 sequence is CASSKGAGGLDTQYF. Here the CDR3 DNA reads TGTGCCAGCAGCAAAGGAGCGGGGGGGCTGGATACGCAGTATTTT.

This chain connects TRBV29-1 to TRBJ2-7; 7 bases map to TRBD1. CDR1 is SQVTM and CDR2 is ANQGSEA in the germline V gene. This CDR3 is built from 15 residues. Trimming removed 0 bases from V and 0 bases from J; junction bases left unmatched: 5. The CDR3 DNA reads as TGCAGCGTTGAAGATCGGTCAGGGGGCTCCTACGAGCAGTACTTC. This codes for CSVEDRSGGSYEQYF.

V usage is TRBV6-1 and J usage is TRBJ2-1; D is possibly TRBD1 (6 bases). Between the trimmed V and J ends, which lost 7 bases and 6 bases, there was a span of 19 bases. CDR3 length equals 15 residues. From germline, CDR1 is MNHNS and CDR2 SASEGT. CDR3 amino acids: CASTSGTWYGNEQFF. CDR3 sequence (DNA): TGTGCCAGCACCTCCGGGACATGGTACGGCAATGAGCAGTTCTTC.

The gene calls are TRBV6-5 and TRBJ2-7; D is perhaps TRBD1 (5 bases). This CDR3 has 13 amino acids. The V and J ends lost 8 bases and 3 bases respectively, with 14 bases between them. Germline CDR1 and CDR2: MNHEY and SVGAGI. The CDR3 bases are TGTGCCAGCCGAACGCAGACAGACTACGAGCAGTACTTC. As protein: CASRTQTDYEQYF.

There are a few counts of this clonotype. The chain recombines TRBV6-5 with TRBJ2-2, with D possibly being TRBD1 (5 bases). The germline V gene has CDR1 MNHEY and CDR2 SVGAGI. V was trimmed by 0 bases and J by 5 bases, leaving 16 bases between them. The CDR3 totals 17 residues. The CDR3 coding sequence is TGTGCCAGCAGTTACTCGAACAGGATGTCGGTAACCGGGGAGCTGTTTTTT. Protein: CASSYSNRMSVTGELFF.

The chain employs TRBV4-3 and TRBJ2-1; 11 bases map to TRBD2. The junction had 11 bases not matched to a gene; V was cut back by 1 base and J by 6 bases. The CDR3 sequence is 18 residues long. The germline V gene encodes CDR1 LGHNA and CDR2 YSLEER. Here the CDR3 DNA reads TGCGCCAGCAGCCAAGCGGGCTTAGCGGGAGGGCCGGGCAATGAGCAGTTCTTC. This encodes CASSQAGLAGGPGNEQFF.

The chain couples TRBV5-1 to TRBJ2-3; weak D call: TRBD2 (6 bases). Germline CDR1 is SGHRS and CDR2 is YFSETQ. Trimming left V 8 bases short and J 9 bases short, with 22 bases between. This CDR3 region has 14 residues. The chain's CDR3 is CASATDNARGTQYF. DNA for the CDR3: TGCGCCAGTGCGACAGATAACGCCCGGGGGACGCAGTATTTT.

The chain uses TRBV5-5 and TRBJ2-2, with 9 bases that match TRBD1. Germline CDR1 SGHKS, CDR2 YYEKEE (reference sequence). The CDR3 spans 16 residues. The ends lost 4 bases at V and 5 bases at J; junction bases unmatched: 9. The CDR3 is CASSAIRTGVTGELFF. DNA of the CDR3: TGTGCCAGCAGCGCGATACGGACAGGGGTTACCGGGGAGCTGTTTTTT.

The CDR3 loop is CASSPRRGTVRQYF. The CDR3 coding sequence is TGTGCCAGCAGCCCCCGGCGGGGGACGGTTCGGCAGTACTTC. The chain has TRBV11-2 and TRBJ2-7; TRBD2 agrees at 7 bases. The germline V gene has CDR1 SGHAT and CDR2 FQNNGV. Unmatched junction bases numbered 13, after V lost 5 bases and J lost 9 bases. CDR3 length: 14 amino acids.

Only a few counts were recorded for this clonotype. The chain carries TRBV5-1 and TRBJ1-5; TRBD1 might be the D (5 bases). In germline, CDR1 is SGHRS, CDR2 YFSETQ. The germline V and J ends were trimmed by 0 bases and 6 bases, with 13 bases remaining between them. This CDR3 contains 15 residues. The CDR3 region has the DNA TGCGCCAGCAGCTTGGGTCCAGGGTCCTCTCAGCCCCAGCATTTT. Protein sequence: CASSLGPGSSQPQHF.

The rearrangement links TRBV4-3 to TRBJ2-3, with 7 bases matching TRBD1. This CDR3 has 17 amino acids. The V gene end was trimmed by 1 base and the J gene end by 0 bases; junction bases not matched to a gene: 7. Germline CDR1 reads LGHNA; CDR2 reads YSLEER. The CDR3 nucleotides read TGCGCCAGCAGCCAAGCATCGACAGGGAGTAGCACAGATACGCAGTATTTT. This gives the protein CASSQASTGSSTDTQYF.

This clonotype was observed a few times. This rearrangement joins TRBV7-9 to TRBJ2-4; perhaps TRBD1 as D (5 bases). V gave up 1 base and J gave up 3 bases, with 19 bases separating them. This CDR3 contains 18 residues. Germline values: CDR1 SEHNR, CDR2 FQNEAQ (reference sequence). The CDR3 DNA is TGTGCCAGCAGCTTAGTTAAAGGGGCCGTCCCACACAAAAACATTCAGTACTTC. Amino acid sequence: CASSLVKGAVPHKNIQYF.

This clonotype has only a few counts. The CDR3 DNA is TGTGCCAGCAGTGAGTTGTCAGGGGGATTACCATTGCTGTTTTTT. Its protein is CASSELSGGLPLLFF. The chain is built from TRBV25-1 and TRBJ1-4; TRBD1 aligns across 7 bases. The V gene's germline CDR1 is MGHDK and CDR2 SYGVNS. V shed 3 bases and J 14 bases; nucleotides not matched to a gene: 15. The CDR3 runs to 15 residues.

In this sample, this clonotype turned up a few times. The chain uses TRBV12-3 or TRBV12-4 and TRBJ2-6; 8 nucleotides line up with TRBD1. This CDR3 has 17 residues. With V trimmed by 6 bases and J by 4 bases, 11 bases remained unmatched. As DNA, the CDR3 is TGTGCCAGCAGCCACGGGACAGGTAGTTCGGGGGCCAACGTCCTGACTTTC. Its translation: CASSHGTGSSGANVLTF.

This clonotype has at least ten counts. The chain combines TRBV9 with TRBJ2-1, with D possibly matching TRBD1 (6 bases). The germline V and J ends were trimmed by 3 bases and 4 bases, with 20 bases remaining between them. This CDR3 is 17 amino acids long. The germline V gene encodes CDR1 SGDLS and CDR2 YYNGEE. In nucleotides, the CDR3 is TGTGCCAGCAGCGCCCAGCAGGGACATGATGGTTACAATGAGCAGTTCTTC. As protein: CASSAQQGHDGYNEQFF. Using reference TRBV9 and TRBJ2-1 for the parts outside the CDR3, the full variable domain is DSGVTQTPKHLITATGQRVTLRCSPRSGDLSVYWYQQSLDQGLQFLIQYYNGEERAKGNILERFSAQQFPDLHSELNLSSLELGDSALYFCASSAQQGHDGYNEQFFGPGTRLTVL.

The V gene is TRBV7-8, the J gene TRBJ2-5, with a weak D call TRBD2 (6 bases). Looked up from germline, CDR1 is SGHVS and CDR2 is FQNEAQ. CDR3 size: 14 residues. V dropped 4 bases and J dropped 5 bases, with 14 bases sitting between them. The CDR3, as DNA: TGTGCCAGCAGCTCGGACTACACCGCCGAGACCCAGTACTTC. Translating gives CASSSDYTAETQYF.

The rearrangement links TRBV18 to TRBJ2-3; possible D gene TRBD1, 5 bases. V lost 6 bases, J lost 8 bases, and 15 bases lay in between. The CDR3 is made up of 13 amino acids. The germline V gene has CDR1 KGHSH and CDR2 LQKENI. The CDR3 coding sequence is TGTGCCAGCTCCGCCGACAGCCCAGGTACGCAGTATTTT. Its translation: CASSADSPGTQYF.

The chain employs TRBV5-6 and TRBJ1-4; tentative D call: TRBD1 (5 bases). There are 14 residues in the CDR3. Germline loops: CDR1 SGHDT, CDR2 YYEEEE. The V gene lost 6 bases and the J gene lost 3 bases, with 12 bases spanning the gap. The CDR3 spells CASNARGSNEKLFF. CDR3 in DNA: TGTGCCAGCAACGCTAGGGGTTCTAATGAAAAACTGTTTTTT.